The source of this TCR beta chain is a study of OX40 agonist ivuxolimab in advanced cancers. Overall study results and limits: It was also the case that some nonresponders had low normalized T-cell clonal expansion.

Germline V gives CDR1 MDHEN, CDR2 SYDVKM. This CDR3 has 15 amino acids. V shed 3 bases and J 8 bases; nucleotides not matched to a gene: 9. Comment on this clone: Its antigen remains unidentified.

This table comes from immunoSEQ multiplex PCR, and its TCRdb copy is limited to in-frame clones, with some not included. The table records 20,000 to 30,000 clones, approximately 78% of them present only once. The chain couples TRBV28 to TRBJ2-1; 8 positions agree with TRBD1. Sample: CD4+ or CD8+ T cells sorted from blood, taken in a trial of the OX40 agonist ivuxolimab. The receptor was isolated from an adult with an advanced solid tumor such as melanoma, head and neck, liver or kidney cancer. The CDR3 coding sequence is TGTGCCAGCAGTTTCCGACAGGGGTCTCTCGATGAGCAGTTCTTC. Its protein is CASSFRQGSLDEQFF. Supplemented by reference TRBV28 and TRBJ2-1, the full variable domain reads DVKVTQSSRYLVKRTGEKVFLECVQDMDHENMFWYRQDPGLGLRLIYFSYDVKMKEKGDIPEGYSVSREKKERFSLILESASTNQTSMYLCASSFRQGSLDEQFFGPGTRLTVL.